The 18 T cell receptor beta chains given below trace back to one sample, sequenced in a study of blood T cell repertoires in COVID-19. Produced via immunoSEQ multiplex PCR; TCRdb's table is partial and in-frame only. The data hold about 200,000 clones, with 80% to 90% observed a single time. Sequenced input: PBMCs or T cells enriched from blood (not recorded which). The receptors were gathered from a woman aged 25 to 45 who had been exposed to COVID-19.

The rearrangement uses TRBV21-1 and TRBJ1-5; the table's D call of TRBD1 was not tested on the DNA. TRBV21-1 is recorded as a pseudogene. The CDR3 covers 16 residues. The CDR3 coding sequence is TGTGCCAGCAGCCGTACAGGGAAGATAAGCAATCAGCCCCAGCATTTT. Translated: CASSRTGKISNQPQHF.

The chain recombines TRBV4-1 with TRBJ1-6; perhaps TRBD1 as D (5 bases). Trimming shortened V by 0 bases and J by 3 bases, and 9 bases separated the two germline ends. Germline CDR1 MGHRA, CDR2 YSYEKL. CDR3 length equals 16 residues. The DNA for the CDR3 is TGCGCCAGCAGCCAAGAGGGCAGGGTCTATAATTCACCCCTCCACTTT. Its protein product is CASSQEGRVYNSPLHF.

This clone was seen only a few times. The gene calls are TRBV3-1 (or the pseudogene TRBV3-2) and TRBJ1-1; no clear D gene. The V end lost 5 bases, the J end lost 1 base, and 8 bases lay between the germline ends. This CDR3 is 13 amino acids long. Germline V gene sequence: CDR1 LGHDT, CDR2 YNNKEL (reference sequence). The CDR3 sequence: CASSFGENTEAFF. The CDR3 bases are TGTGCCAGCAGCTTCGGGGAGAACACTGAAGCTTTCTTT.

The chain recombines TRBV2 with TRBJ1-1; maybe TRBD1 (5 bases). The V and J ends lost 7 bases and 4 bases respectively, with 10 bases between them. The CDR3 totals 12 residues. The germline gives CDR1 SNHLY, CDR2 FYNNEI. The CDR3, as DNA: TGTGCCAGCAACCCCGGGGGCACTGAAGCTTTCTTT. As protein: CASNPGGTEAFF.

This rearrangement joins TRBV2 to TRBJ2-3; the match to TRBD1 covers 7 bases. With 7 bases clipped from V and 4 bases from J, the junction kept 5 bases outside the gene matches. The germline V gene encodes CDR1 SNHLY and CDR2 FYNNEI. The CDR3 consists of 13 residues. In DNA, the CDR3 is TGTGCCAGCAATAGACAGGGCTCAGATACGCAGTATTTT. Translation gives CASNRQGSDTQYF.

This clone appeared a single time. V and J are TRBV30 and TRBJ1-3; D is ambiguous. Germline CDR1 reads GTSNPN; CDR2 reads SVGIG (reference sequence). The CDR3 length is 14 residues. V dropped 2 bases and J dropped 1 base, with 9 bases sitting between them. CDR3 protein: CAWSRVGSGNTIYF. CDR3 nucleotide sequence: TGTGCCTGGAGTCGGGTTGGTTCTGGAAACACCATATATTTT.

The chain joins TRBV5-1 to TRBJ2-6; tentative D call: TRBD1 (6 bases). CDR1 is SGHRS and CDR2 is YFSETQ in the germline V gene. The V gene lost 4 bases and the J gene lost 0 bases, with 14 bases spanning the gap. The CDR3 loop spans 17 amino acids. CDR3 in DNA: TGCGCCAGCAGCGCGACCTGGGACACCTCTGGGGCCAACGTCCTGACTTTC. Its protein product is CASSATWDTSGANVLTF.

This clone was seen a handful of times. V gene TRBV19 combines with J gene TRBJ1-1; no clear D gene. The CDR3 is made up of 13 amino acids. V was cut by 8 bases and J by 1 base, with 11 bases left in between. The germline V gene has CDR1 LNHDA and CDR2 SQIVND (reference sequence). In nucleotides, the CDR3 is TGTGCCAGTCGTTCTTCGGGGAACACTGAAGCTTTCTTT. Translated, it gives CASRSSGNTEAFF.

The V gene is TRBV10-3, the J gene TRBJ2-3, with D possibly matching TRBD1 (5 bases). The CDR3 consists of 16 residues. The germline V and J ends were trimmed by 0 bases and 0 bases, with 10 bases remaining between them. The germline CDR1 and CDR2 sequences are ENHRY and SYGVKD. DNA for the CDR3: TGTGCCATCAGTGAGTCGACAGACACTAGCACAGATACGCAGTATTTT. This translates into CAISESTDTSTDTQYF.

This clone was observed once. J is TRBJ2-3 and V is TRBV7-3; TRBD2 matches at 12 bases. Germline CDR1 reads SGHTA; CDR2 reads FQGTGA. This CDR3 has 16 residues. The ends lost 3 bases at V and 2 bases at J; junction bases unmatched: 3. CDR3 sequence reads: CASSFLAGGNTDTQYF. In DNA form, the CDR3 reads TGTGCCAGCAGCTTTCTAGCGGGGGGGAACACAGATACGCAGTATTTT.

The chain has TRBV9 and TRBJ1-2; TRBD1 matches 12 bases. V trimming: 3 bases; J trimming: 8 bases; junction bases outside the gene matches: 11. This CDR3 is built from 16 residues. Germline V gives CDR1 SGDLS, CDR2 YYNGEE. CDR3: CASSGGTGGEISGYTF. CDR3 bases: TGTGCCAGCAGCGGAGGGACAGGGGGCGAAATTTCCGGCTACACCTTC.

A few counts support this clone. The chain couples TRBV25-1 to TRBJ1-4; D is perhaps TRBD1 (6 bases). The CDR3 runs to 14 residues. Germline V gene lookup returns CDR1 MGHDK and CDR2 SYGVNS. Trimming removed 1 base at V and 7 bases at J, with 10 bases between. Written as DNA, the CDR3 is TGTGCCAGCAGTGAATGGACAGACCCTGAAAAACTGTTTTTT. It is translated as CASSEWTDPEKLFF.

This clone appeared once. The chain couples TRBV10-3 to TRBJ1-2; TRBD1 aligns across 9 bases. CDR3 size: 15 residues. In germline, CDR1 is ENHRY, CDR2 SYGVKD. V lost 2 bases to trimming and J lost 8 bases; unmatched junction nucleotides: 9. The CDR3 loop reads CAISEPSTGGWGYTF. DNA for the CDR3: TGTGCCATCAGTGAGCCCTCTACAGGGGGCTGGGGCTACACCTTC.

The chain carries TRBV27 and TRBJ1-2; TRBD1 aligns across 7 bases. This CDR3 has 16 residues. The V segment lost 2 bases and the J segment 8 bases; nucleotides outside the gene matches: 14. Germline CDR1 MNHEY, CDR2 SMNVEV (reference sequence). Here the CDR3 DNA reads TGTGCCAGCAGTTTACACTACCTGACAGGGACGTTCGGCTACACCTTC. Its translation: CASSLHYLTGTFGYTF.

The chain uses TRBV5-5 and TRBJ1-5; no reliable D call. The V gene's germline CDR1 is SGHKS and CDR2 YYEKEE (reference sequence). Trimming removed 1 base at V and 3 bases at J, with 11 bases between. The CDR3 has 15 amino acids. The CDR3 sequence: CASSLSGRDNQPQHF. Written as DNA, the CDR3 is TGTGCCAGCAGCTTGAGTGGGAGGGACAATCAGCCCCAGCATTTT.

The J gene is TRBJ1-2, the V gene TRBV9; D is unclear. Germline CDR1 reads SGDLS; CDR2 reads YYNGEE. The CDR3 sequence is 14 residues long. The ends were cut back, 4 bases at V and 2 bases at J, with 12 bases in the middle. The CDR3 DNA is TGTGCCAGCAGCTTGTCAAATGAGAACTATGGCTACACCTTC. Translation gives CASSLSNENYGYTF.

This clone showed up just once. The chain uses TRBV7-8 and TRBJ1-3; 8 nucleotides line up with TRBD1. V shed 1 base and J 0 bases; nucleotides not matched to a gene: 5. The CDR3 extends over 17 amino acids. From germline, CDR1 is SGHVS and CDR2 FQNEAQ. CDR3 DNA: TGTGCCAGCAGCTTAGTCAGGACAGGGCTCTCTGGAAACACCATATATTTT. Translation: CASSLVRTGLSGNTIYF.

The CDR3 DNA is TGTGCCAGCAGCCAAGACTTTAGAAACACCATATATTTT. The encoded protein is CASSQDFRNTIYF. This chain links TRBV3-1 (or the pseudogene TRBV3-2) with TRBJ1-3; D gene unclear. V dropped 0 bases and J dropped 5 bases, with 5 bases sitting between them. Germline V CDR1 and CDR2: LGHDT, YNNKEL (reference sequence). This CDR3 is built from 13 residues.